The 23 T cell receptor beta chains below come from one sample, sequenced in a study of CD8 T cells in Susac syndrome. With random hexamers, reverse transcription was performed on about 0.45 to 1 ug of RNA. TCRdb recomputed calls from the immunoSEQ multiplex PCR reads with MiXCR, one row per CDR3 protein. Counted here are around 170,000 distinct CDR3 sequences, 95% to 97% occurring once; the ten biggest clones make up 0.12%. Specimen: CD4+ T cells from PBMCs. The source of these receptors is a human donor with Susac syndrome.

The chain employs TRBV20-1 and TRBJ2-3; D call uncertain. Germline loops: CDR1 DFQATT, CDR2 SNEGSKA (reference sequence). V was cut by 1 base and J by 6 bases, with 17 bases left in between. The CDR3 contains 15 residues. DNA of the CDR3: TGCAGTGCTAGAGTTACTAATAGGTATTCGGATACGCAGTATTTT. Translated, it gives CSARVTNRYSDTQYF.

The chain joins TRBV13 to TRBJ1-4; possibly TRBD1 for D (6 bases). The germline V gene has CDR1 PRHDT and CDR2 FYEKMQ (reference sequence). The CDR3 sequence is 14 residues long. The V gene lost 5 bases and the J gene lost 5 bases, with 12 bases spanning the gap. The CDR3 DNA reads as TGTGCCAGCAGCATCCGGACAGACAATGAAAAACTGTTTTTT. This encodes CASSIRTDNEKLFF.

The chain carries TRBV9 and TRBJ1-2; D remains unclear. V was cut by 0 bases and J by 8 bases, with 11 bases left in between. The CDR3 is 13 amino acids. Germline V gene lookup returns CDR1 SGDLS and CDR2 YYNGEE. The CDR3 protein is CASSVEPGRGYTF. CDR3 in DNA: TGTGCCAGCAGCGTAGAACCGGGAAGGGGCTACACCTTC.

The gene calls are TRBV3-1 and TRBJ1-1, with unresolved D. Germline V CDR1 and CDR2: LGHDT, YNNKEL (reference sequence). V lost 1 base, J lost 1 base, and 7 bases lay in between. This CDR3 region has 14 residues. CDR3 amino acids: CASSQAGKNTEAFF. The DNA of the CDR3 is TGTGCCAGCAGCCAAGCGGGCAAGAACACTGAAGCTTTCTTT.

The gene calls are TRBV29-1 and TRBJ2-7; 9 nucleotides line up with TRBD1. The CDR3 is made up of 14 amino acids. Trimming at V came to 5 bases and at J to 5 bases, leaving 10 bases not matched to a gene. The germline V gene encodes CDR1 SQVTM and CDR2 ANQGSEA. CDR3: CSVPTGTGSNEQYF. The CDR3 region has the DNA TGCAGCGTTCCCACCGGGACAGGGTCGAACGAGCAGTACTTC.

The CDR3 sequence: CASSLVGGPSYEQYF. The CDR3 bases are TGCGCCAGCAGCTTGGTTGGCGGACCCTCCTACGAGCAGTACTTC. The V gene is TRBV5-1, the J gene TRBJ2-7; D is undetermined. Germline V gene lookup returns CDR1 SGHRS and CDR2 YFSETQ. The V gene lost 0 bases and the J gene lost 0 bases, with 10 bases spanning the gap. The CDR3 contains 15 residues.

This sequence joins TRBV18 and TRBJ1-5, with a weak D call TRBD1 (5 bases). This CDR3 has 15 amino acids. CDR1 and CDR2 from the germline V gene are KGHSH and LQKENI. V lost 0 bases and J 2 bases, leaving 8 bases between the germline ends. The CDR3 reads CASSPPGAGNQPQHF. CDR3 sequence (DNA): TGTGCCAGCTCACCACCAGGGGCAGGCAATCAGCCCCAGCATTTT.

V is TRBV28 and J is TRBJ2-7; D could derive from TRBD1 or TRBD2 (5 bases each). Trimming removed 2 bases at V and 12 bases at J, with 26 bases between. The CDR3 has 16 amino acids. CDR1 is MDHEN and CDR2 is SYDVKM in the germline V gene. CDR3 sequence: CASSLPPGGIAPKAYF. The CDR3, as DNA: TGTGCCAGCAGTTTACCCCCTGGGGGAATAGCTCCAAAGGCGTACTTC.

The rearrangement uses TRBV4-2 and TRBJ1-4; D is unclear. Germline V gives CDR1 LGHNA, CDR2 YNFKEQ. The CDR3 is 12 amino acids. Trimming removed 0 bases at V and 12 bases at J, with 8 bases between. In nucleotides, the CDR3 is TGTGCCAGCAGCCAAGAAGGAAGGCAACTGTTTTTT. As protein: CASSQEGRQLFF.

The chain links TRBV20-1 to TRBJ1-2; no firm D call. V was cut by 4 bases and J by 3 bases, with 15 bases left in between. From germline, CDR1 is DFQATT and CDR2 SNEGSKA (reference sequence). This CDR3 is 14 amino acids long. The DNA of the CDR3 is TGCAGTGCTAATTACCCTCCTCGAGACTATGGCTACACCTTC. It specifies CSANYPPRDYGYTF.

The chain recombines TRBV20-1 with TRBJ2-4; 7 nucleotides match TRBD1. The germline V gene has CDR1 DFQATT and CDR2 SNEGSKA (reference sequence). The CDR3 totals 13 residues. The ends lost 3 bases at V and 2 bases at J; junction bases unmatched: 1. The CDR3 nucleotides read TGCAGTGCTAGGACAGGGTCCAAAAACATTCAGTACTTC. It codes for CSARTGSKNIQYF.

V gene TRBV3-1 combines with J gene TRBJ1-4; D is uncertain. V was shortened by 3 bases and J by 4 bases, with 9 bases between the two germline ends. The germline V gene encodes CDR1 LGHDT and CDR2 YNNKEL (reference sequence). The CDR3 spans 14 residues. In DNA form, the CDR3 reads TGTGCCAGCAGCCAGTTTTGGTTTAATGAAAAACTGTTTTTT. This sequence encodes CASSQFWFNEKLFF.

V gene TRBV5-1 combines with J gene TRBJ2-7, with 7 positions matching TRBD1. V lost 2 bases to trimming and J lost 3 bases; unmatched junction nucleotides: 8. The CDR3 has 15 residues. Germline assignment: CDR1 SGHRS and CDR2 YFSETQ. Here the CDR3 DNA reads TGCGCCAGCAGCTTAAGACAGGGAAGGGACTACGAGCAGTACTTC. Protein: CASSLRQGRDYEQYF.

The rearrangement links TRBV4-3 to TRBJ2-1, with D unclear. The germline CDR1 and CDR2 sequences are LGHNA and YSLEER. Trimming removed 1 base from V and 4 bases from J, with 8 bases in between. CDR3 length: 14 residues. CDR3 sequence (DNA): TGCGCCAGCAGCCAAGCACGACTGTACAATGAGCAGTTCTTC. Its translation is CASSQARLYNEQFF.

This chain uses TRBV3-1 with TRBJ2-2; 7 nucleotides align to TRBD1. CDR3 length: 15 residues. Germline trimming cut 4 bases from V and 0 bases from J; bases unmatched to any gene: 2. The germline CDR1 and CDR2 sequences are LGHDT and YNNKEL (reference sequence). The CDR3 DNA follows: TGTGCCAGCAGCCGACAGGGCACGAACACCGGGGAGCTGTTTTTT. It encodes CASSRQGTNTGELFF.

V gene TRBV5-1 combines with J gene TRBJ2-1; 10 nucleotides align to TRBD2. Per the germline V gene, CDR1 is SGHRS and CDR2 is YFSETQ. There are 16 residues in the CDR3. The junction had 11 bases not matched to a gene; V was cut back by 4 bases and J by 7 bases. CDR3 in amino acids: CASSTRELAGVNEQFF. CDR3 nucleotides: TGCGCCAGCAGCACCCGGGAGCTAGCGGGAGTAAATGAGCAGTTCTTC.

V and J are TRBV18 and TRBJ1-2; 7 bases are shared with TRBD1. The CDR3 covers 14 residues. Germline lookup yields CDR1 KGHSH and CDR2 LQKENI. V shed 8 bases and J 0 bases; nucleotides not matched to a gene: 6. CDR3 region: CASTAGTANYGYTF. In DNA form, the CDR3 reads TGTGCCAGCACCGCCGGGACAGCTAACTATGGCTACACCTTC.

The V and J genes are TRBV18 and TRBJ1-1; no reliable D call. Germline assignment: CDR1 KGHSH and CDR2 LQKENI. V was cut by 4 bases and J by 3 bases, with 9 bases left in between. The CDR3 runs to 13 residues. The CDR3 DNA follows: TGTGCCAGCTCACTCAGCTGGGACACTGAAGCTTTCTTT. It specifies CASSLSWDTEAFF.

This sequence joins TRBV21-1 and TRBJ2-5; the table names TRBD1, a call not compared with the DNA. TRBV21-1 constitutes a pseudogene. The CDR3 length is 14 residues. CDR3 in amino acids: CASSDRPLEETQYF. The CDR3 nucleotides are TGTGCCAGCAGCGACAGACCGTTAGAAGAGACCCAGTACTTC.

This chain uses TRBV9 with TRBJ2-3; 10 bases are a match to TRBD2. The CDR3 is made up of 17 amino acids. Losses at the gene ends were 0 bases for V and 5 bases for J; bases not matched to a gene: 9. Germline assignment: CDR1 SGDLS and CDR2 YYNGEE. CDR3 loop: CASSVGALAGVRDTQYF. DNA of the CDR3: TGTGCCAGCAGCGTAGGGGCCCTAGCGGGAGTTAGAGATACGCAGTATTTT.

V usage is TRBV29-1 and J usage is TRBJ2-2; 8 bases are shared with TRBD1. CDR1 and CDR2 (germline): SQVTM, ANQGSEA. The V gene end was trimmed by 7 bases and the J gene end by 6 bases; junction bases not matched to a gene: 10. The CDR3 contains 14 residues. CDR3 sequence: CSAPGTGPAGELFF. The CDR3 DNA reads TGCAGCGCCCCCGGGACAGGCCCCGCCGGGGAGCTGTTTTTT.

The V and J genes are TRBV27 and TRBJ2-6; no reliable D call. V lost 5 bases, J lost 0 bases, and 11 bases lay in between. Germline V lookup: CDR1 MNHEY, CDR2 SMNVEV (reference sequence). This CDR3 contains 16 residues. This chain's CDR3 is CASSPKLFSGANVLTF. CDR3 DNA sequence: TGTGCCAGCAGTCCTAAGTTGTTCTCTGGGGCCAACGTCCTGACTTTC. Drawing the rest from reference TRBV27 and TRBJ2-6, the complete variable domain is EAQVTQNPRYLITVTGKKLTVTCSQNMNHEYMSWYRQDPGLGLRQIYYSMNVEVTDKGDVPEGYKVSRKEKRNFPLILESPSPNQTSLYFCASSPKLFSGANVLTFGAGSRLTVL.

Written as DNA, the CDR3 is TGCAGCGCCGGGACTAGCAGTCAAGAGACCCAGTACTTC. Amino acid sequence: CSAGTSSQETQYF. The rearrangement links TRBV29-1 to TRBJ2-5, with 9 bases identical to TRBD2. From germline, CDR1 is SQVTM and CDR2 ANQGSEA. Trimming at V came to 7 bases and at J to 2 bases, leaving 5 bases not matched to a gene. The CDR3 covers 13 residues.